The rows below give T cell receptor beta chains drawn from one sample of a study of T cell repertoires in ileal Crohn's disease. TCRdb's copy holds only in-frame clones and misses some; the assay was immunoSEQ multiplex PCR. The data show some 15,000 clones, with 78% seen just once and roughly 4% held by the top ten. The sequenced sample consisted of ileal tissue. These receptors all stem from an adult with Crohn's disease. Each CDR3 is given with its conserved first and last residue. The D gene is left open where the match is weak. Clone size, where shown, is once, few, many, or a class for clones that have expanded.

V,D,size,J,DNA,CDR3
TRBV2,NA,few,TRBJ2-7,TGTGCCAGCGAAGAGCGGACCTACGTGAAGCAGTACTTC,CASEERTYVKQYF
TRBV28,NA,NA,TRBJ1-2,TGTGCCAGCAGTTTAATATTTGGGGGGGCCTTCTATGGCTACACCTTC,CASSLIFGGAFYGYTF
TRBV27,TRBD1,NA,TRBJ2-6,TGTGCCAGCAGTCCCCCCGGGACAGGGGTGGCTGGGGCCAACGTCCTGACTTTC,CASSPPGTGVAGANVLTF
TRBV18,NA,NA,TRBJ1-5,TGTGCCAGCTCACCATCACTGGGAAATAGCAATCAGCCCCAGCATTTT,CASSPSLGNSNQPQHF
TRBV5-5,TRBD1,NA,TRBJ2-3,TGTGCCAGCAGCTTGGCCTCCGATGGAACAGGGGTAGGGACAGATACGCAGTATTTT,CASSLASDGTGVGTDTQYF
TRBV7-2,TRBD1,NA,TRBJ1-1,TGTGCCAGCAGCTCGGGACAGGGAATCACTGAAGCTTTCTTT,CASSSGQGITEAFF
TRBV19,NA,NA,TRBJ2-2,TGTGCCAGTAGTATAGATGTTCAAGGGGGCGGGGAGCTGTTTTTT,CASSIDVQGGGELFF
TRBV7-9,NA,NA,TRBJ2-5,TGTGCCAGCAGCCCCGGACACTTTGAGACCCAGTACTTC,CASSPGHFETQYF
TRBV7-3,TRBD1,NA,TRBJ1-1,TGTGCCAGCAGTCTAGACAGGGTAAACACTGAAGCTTTCTTT,CASSLDRVNTEAFF
TRBV5-1,NA,NA,TRBJ2-7,TGCGCCAGCAGCCTAGACAGGACCGTGACCTACGAGCAGTACTTC,CASSLDRTVTYEQYF
TRBV5-6,TRBD1,NA,TRBJ2-5,TGTGCCAGCAGTTTGGGACAGGGTCGGGAGACCCAGTACTTC,CASSLGQGRETQYF
TRBV30,TRBD2,NA,TRBJ2-6,TGTGCCTGGAGGGGAGGGTCTGGGGCCAACGTCCTGACTTTC,CAWRGGSGANVLTF
TRBV27,TRBD1,few,TRBJ2-2,TGTGCCAGCAGTGCTGGGACAGGGCGCACCGGGGAGCTGTTTTTT,CASSAGTGRTGELFF
TRBV27,NA,NA,TRBJ2-7,TGTGCCAGCAGTTCCGGGACGGAGTACGAGCAGTACTTC,CASSSGTEYEQYF
TRBV29-1,NA,NA,TRBJ2-5,TGCAGCGTTTCTCGGTCAGGAGAGACCCAGTACTTC,CSVSRSGETQYF
TRBV2,NA,NA,TRBJ1-4,TGTGCCAGCATATTAGATGAAAAACTGTTTTTT,CASILDEKLFF
TRBV29-1,TRBD1,NA,TRBJ2-7,TGCAGCGTTAAACCGGGACAGTGGAGCTCCTACGAGCAGTACTTC,CSVKPGQWSSYEQYF
TRBV20-1,TRBD1,few,TRBJ1-1,TGCAGACCAGGGGGTCGGACTGAAGCTTTCTTT,CRPGGRTEAFF
TRBV29-1,TRBD1,NA,TRBJ2-5,TGCAGCGCCCGACAGGGGGCAGGAGAGACCCAGTACTTC,CSARQGAGETQYF
TRBV19,NA,NA,TRBJ2-5,TGTGCCAGTAGGGAACAGGGAAGGGGCCAAGAGACCCAGTACTTC,CASREQGRGQETQYF
TRBV9,TRBD2,NA,TRBJ2-7,TGTGCCAGCAGCGTAGCGGGAGGGCCCTACGAGCAGTACTTC,CASSVAGGPYEQYF
TRBV29-1,NA,NA,TRBJ1-2,TGCAGCGTTGAGCTTTATTATGGCTACACCTTC,CSVELYYGYTF
TRBV5-4,NA,few,TRBJ2-5,TGTGCCAGCACGGGCGGGATCCAAGAGACCCAGTACTTC,CASTGGIQETQYF
TRBV30,TRBD1,NA,TRBJ1-1,TGTGCCTGGTTACAGGGGTGGACTGAAGCTTTCTTT,CAWLQGWTEAFF
TRBV18,NA,NA,TRBJ2-7,TGTGCCAGCTCACCAGAGGGATGGGGGGATAAATCTCACGAGCAGTACTTC,CASSPEGWGDKSHEQYF
TRBV10-1,NA,few,TRBJ2-3,TGCGCCAGCAGTGAGTCGATGGCCCTAGGCTACACAGATACGCAGTATTTT,CASSESMALGYTDTQYF
TRBV30,NA,NA,TRBJ1-2,TGTGCCTGGGGACTGGGGCAGGGTCTCCGCCTAAACTATGGCTACACCTTC,CAWGLGQGLRLNYGYTF
TRBV11-2,NA,NA,TRBJ1-6,TGTGCCAGCAGCCCAGGACGGAATTCACCCCTCCACTTT,CASSPGRNSPLHF
TRBV19,NA,NA,TRBJ1-3,TGTGCCAGCTTGGGACCGAACTCTGGAAACACCATATATTTT,CASLGPNSGNTIYF
TRBV30,NA,NA,TRBJ1-1,TGTGCCTGGAGTGTGGCGGGAGCACGGGGGGGAGCTTTCTTT,CAWSVAGARGGAFF
TRBV5-1,NA,NA,TRBJ2-5,TGCGCCAGCGGCGCGGGGCCACAAGAGACCCAGTACTTC,CASGAGPQETQYF
TRBV10-3,TRBD1,few,TRBJ2-1,TGTGCCATCAGGGACGACAGGGTGGTGCAGTTCTTC,CAIRDDRVVQFF
TRBV7-9,NA,NA,TRBJ1-1,TGTGCCAGCAGCTTAGTCGCGAACACTGAAGCTTTCTTT,CASSLVANTEAFF
TRBV4-1,NA,NA,TRBJ1-4,TGCGCCAGCAGCCAAGCGGCGGGCTTACTGTTTTTT,CASSQAAGLLFF
TRBV6-5,TRBD1,NA,TRBJ1-1,TGTGCCAGCAGTTACACATCAGGGGGAAAGACTGAAGCTTTCTTT,CASSYTSGGKTEAFF